The source of this T cell receptor beta chain is a study of cytomegalovirus exposure and HLA in healthy donors. The PCR was carried out with 60 Vbeta primers and 13 Jbeta primers. Some clones are missing from TCRdb's copy, which holds only in-frame ones; the method was immunoSEQ multiplex PCR. There are over 150,000 clones in the sample; roughly three quarters occur only once, and around 1.4% lies in the top ten. Study-level findings and limits: Accurate predictions that matched the HLA-A and HLA-B alleles of most subjects were reportedly made from TCR beta sequences.

In regard to this clone: What it binds is not known.

The ends lost 5 bases at V and 3 bases at J; junction bases unmatched: 7. CDR3 size: 15 residues. CDR1 LNHDA and CDR2 SQIVND come from the germline V gene (reference sequence). The sequenced material came from PBMCs. This chain connects TRBV19 to TRBJ1-3, with 7 bases aligning to TRBD1. The receptor was derived from a man in his 60s in good health and CMV-seronegative. In DNA form, the CDR3 reads TGTGCCAGTAGTCCCGACAGGGAAGGTGGAAACACCATATATTTT. It encodes CASSPDREGGNTIYF.